Detailed here is one T cell receptor beta chain. The target antigen is unknown. The germline V gene encodes CDR1 MNHEY and CDR2 SVGAGI. This CDR3 spans 15 amino acids. V shed 2 bases and J shed 4 bases, with 14 bases lying between them. This specimen belongs to a study of cytomegalovirus exposure and HLA in healthy donors. Study observations and caveats: Earlier analysis yielded a pattern in which most TCR beta V segments were productive about 87% or about 30% of the time. Exclusion as indistinguishable affected some V segments, including TRBV6-2 and TRBV6-3. Highly shared variants forming one cluster were likely a sequencing artifact. Presence/absence analysis assumed near-uniform sequencing depth across donors.

60 Vbeta and 13 Jbeta primers were used in PCR. TCRdb keeps only in-frame clones here, not all; method: immunoSEQ multiplex PCR. The repertoire holds 68,000 or so clones, roughly 77% seen once, with around 7% in the top ten. The sequence was collected from a human donor in good health. This chain uses TRBV6-5 with TRBJ1-1; TRBD1 is a possible D gene (6 bases). The specimen sequenced was PBMCs. CDR3 region: CASSYILSRGTEAFF. The DNA of the CDR3 is TGTGCCAGCAGTTACATACTCAGCAGGGGCACTGAAGCTTTCTTT.